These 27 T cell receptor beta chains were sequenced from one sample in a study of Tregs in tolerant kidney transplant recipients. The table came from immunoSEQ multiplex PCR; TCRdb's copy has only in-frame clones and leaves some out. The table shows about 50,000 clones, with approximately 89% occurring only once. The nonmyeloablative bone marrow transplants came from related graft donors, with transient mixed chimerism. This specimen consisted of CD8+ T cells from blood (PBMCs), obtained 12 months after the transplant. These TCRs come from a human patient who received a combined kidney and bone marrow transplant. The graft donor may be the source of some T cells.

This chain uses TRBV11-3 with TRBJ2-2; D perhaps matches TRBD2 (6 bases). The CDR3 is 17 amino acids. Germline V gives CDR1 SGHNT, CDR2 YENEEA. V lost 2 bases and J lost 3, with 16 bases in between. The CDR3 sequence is CASSLRSGRDYTGELFF. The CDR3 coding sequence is TGTGCCAGCAGCTTACGAAGCGGGCGGGACTACACCGGGGAGCTGTTTTTT.

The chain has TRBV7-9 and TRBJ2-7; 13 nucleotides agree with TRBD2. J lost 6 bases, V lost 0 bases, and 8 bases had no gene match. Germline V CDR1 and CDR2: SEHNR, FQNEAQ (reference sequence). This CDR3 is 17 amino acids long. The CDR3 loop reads CASSLAGLAGWAGEQYF. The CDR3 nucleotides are TGTGCCAGCAGCTTAGCGGGACTAGCGGGATGGGCGGGCGAGCAGTACTTC.

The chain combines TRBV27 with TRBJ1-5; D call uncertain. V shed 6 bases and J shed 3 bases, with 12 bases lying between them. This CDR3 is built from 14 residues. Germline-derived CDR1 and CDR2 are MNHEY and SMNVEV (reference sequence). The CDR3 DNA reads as TGTGCCAGCAGCAAGGAACGGGACAATCAGCCCCAGCATTTT. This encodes CASSKERDNQPQHF.

CDR3 coding DNA: TGTGCCAGCAGTGAATCTAAGCGGGAGGACGAGCAGTACTTC. It codes for CASSESKREDEQYF. The chain combines TRBV25-1 with TRBJ2-7, with 9 bases identical to TRBD2. CDR3 length: 14 residues. J lost 5 bases, V lost 1 base, and 3 bases had no gene match. Germline V gives CDR1 MGHDK, CDR2 SYGVNS.

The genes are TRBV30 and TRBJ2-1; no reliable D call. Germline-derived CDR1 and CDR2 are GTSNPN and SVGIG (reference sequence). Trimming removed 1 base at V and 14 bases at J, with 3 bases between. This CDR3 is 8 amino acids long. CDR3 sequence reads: CAWSAEFF. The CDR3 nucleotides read TGTGCCTGGAGTGCTGAGTTCTTC.

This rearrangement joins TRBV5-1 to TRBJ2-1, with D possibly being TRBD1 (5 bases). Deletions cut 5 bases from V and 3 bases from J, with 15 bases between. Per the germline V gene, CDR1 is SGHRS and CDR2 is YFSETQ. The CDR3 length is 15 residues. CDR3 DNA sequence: TGCGCCAGCAGTCCCCAAGACAGATACTACAATGAGCAGTTCTTC. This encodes CASSPQDRYYNEQFF.

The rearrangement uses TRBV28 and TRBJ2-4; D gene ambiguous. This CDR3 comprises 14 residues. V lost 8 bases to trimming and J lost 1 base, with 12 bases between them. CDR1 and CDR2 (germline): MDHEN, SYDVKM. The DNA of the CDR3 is TGTGCCAGCGAAAACCCGCGGGCCAAAAACATTCAGTACTTC. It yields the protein CASENPRAKNIQYF.

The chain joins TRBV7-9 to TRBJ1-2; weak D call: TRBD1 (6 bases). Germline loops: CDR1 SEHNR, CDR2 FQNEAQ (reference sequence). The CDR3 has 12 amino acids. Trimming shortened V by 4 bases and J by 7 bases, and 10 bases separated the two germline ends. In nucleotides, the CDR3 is TGTGCCAGCAGCTCACAGGGCGGTGGCTACACCTTC. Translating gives CASSSQGGGYTF.

DNA for the CDR3: TGTGCCAGCAGTAGGACAGGGGCGAGCTACAATGAGCAGTTCTTC. Protein: CASSRTGASYNEQFF. J is TRBJ2-1 and V is TRBV27, with 9 positions matching TRBD1. Trimming at V came to 5 bases and at J to 3 bases, leaving 5 bases not matched to a gene. In germline, CDR1 is MNHEY, CDR2 SMNVEV (reference sequence). This CDR3 is 15 amino acids long.

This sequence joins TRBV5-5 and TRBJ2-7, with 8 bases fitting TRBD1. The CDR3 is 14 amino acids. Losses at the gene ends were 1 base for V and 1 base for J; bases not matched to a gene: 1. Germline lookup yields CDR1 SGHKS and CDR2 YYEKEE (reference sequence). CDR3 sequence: CASSLWTGSYEQYF. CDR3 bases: TGTGCCAGCAGCTTGTGGACAGGGTCCTACGAGCAGTACTTC.

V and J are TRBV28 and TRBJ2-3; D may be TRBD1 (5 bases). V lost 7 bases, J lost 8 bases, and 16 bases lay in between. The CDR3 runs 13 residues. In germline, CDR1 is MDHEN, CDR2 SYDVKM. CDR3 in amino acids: CASIGRGGATQYF. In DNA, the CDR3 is TGTGCCAGCATTGGTAGGGGTGGGGCTACGCAGTATTTT.

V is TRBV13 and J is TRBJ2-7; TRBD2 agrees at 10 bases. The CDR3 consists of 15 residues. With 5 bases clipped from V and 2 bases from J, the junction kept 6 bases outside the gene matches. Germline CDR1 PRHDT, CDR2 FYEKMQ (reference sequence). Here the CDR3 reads CASSGTSGATYEQYF. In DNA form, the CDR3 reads TGTGCCAGCAGCGGAACTAGCGGGGCCACCTACGAGCAGTACTTC.

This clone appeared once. The CDR3 sequence: CASRDRGYEQYF. The CDR3 nucleotides read TGTGCCAGCAGAGACAGGGGCTACGAGCAGTACTTC. The rearrangement uses TRBV27 and TRBJ2-7, with 8 bases identical to TRBD1. This CDR3 spans 12 amino acids. Germline CDR1 reads MNHEY; CDR2 reads SMNVEV (reference sequence). V lost 6 bases and J lost 3; bases outside the gene matches: 1.

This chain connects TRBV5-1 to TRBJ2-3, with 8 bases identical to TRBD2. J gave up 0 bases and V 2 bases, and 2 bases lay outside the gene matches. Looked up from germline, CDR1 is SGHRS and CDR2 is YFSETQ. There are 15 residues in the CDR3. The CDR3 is CASSFGGASTDTQYF. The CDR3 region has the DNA TGCGCCAGCAGCTTCGGGGGGGCGAGCACAGATACGCAGTATTTT.

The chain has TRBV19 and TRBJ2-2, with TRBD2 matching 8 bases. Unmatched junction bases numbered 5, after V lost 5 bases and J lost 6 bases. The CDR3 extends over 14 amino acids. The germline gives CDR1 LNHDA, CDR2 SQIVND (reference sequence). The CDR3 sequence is CASSLLADPGELFF. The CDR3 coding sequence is TGTGCCAGTAGTTTACTAGCGGACCCCGGGGAGCTGTTTTTT.

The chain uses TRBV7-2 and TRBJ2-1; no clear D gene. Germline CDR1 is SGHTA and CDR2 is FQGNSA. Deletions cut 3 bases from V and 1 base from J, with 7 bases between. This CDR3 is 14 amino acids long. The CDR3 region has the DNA TGTGCCAGCAGCTTTACTCGATCCTACAATGAGCAGTTCTTC. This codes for CASSFTRSYNEQFF.

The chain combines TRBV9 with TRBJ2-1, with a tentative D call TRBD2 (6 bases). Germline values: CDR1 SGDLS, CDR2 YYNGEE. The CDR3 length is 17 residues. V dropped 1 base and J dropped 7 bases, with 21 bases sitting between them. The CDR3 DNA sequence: TGTGCCAGCAGCGTATGGGGAGAGGTAGCGGCCGAGAATGAGCAGTTCTTC. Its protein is CASSVWGEVAAENEQFF. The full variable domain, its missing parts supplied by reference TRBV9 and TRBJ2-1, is DSGVTQTPKHLITATGQRVTLRCSPRSGDLSVYWYQQSLDQGLQFLIQYYNGEERAKGNILERFSAQQFPDLHSELNLSSLELGDSALYFCASSVWGEVAAENEQFFGPGTRLTVL.

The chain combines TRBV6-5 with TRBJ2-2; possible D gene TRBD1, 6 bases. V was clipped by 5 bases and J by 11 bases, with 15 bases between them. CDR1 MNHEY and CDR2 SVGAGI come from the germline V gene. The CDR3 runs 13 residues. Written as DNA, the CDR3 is TGTGCCAGCAGTCCCCGGGACATTTCTGAGCTGTTTTTT. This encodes CASSPRDISELFF.

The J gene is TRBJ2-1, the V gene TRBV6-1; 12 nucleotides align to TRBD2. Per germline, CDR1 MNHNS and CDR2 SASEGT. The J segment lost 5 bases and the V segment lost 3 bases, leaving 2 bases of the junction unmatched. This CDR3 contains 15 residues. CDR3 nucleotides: TGTGCCAGCAGTGACCTAGCGGGAGGGGACAATGAGCAGTTCTTC. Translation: CASSDLAGGDNEQFF.

The CDR3 region is CASTPQRGGYEQYF. The CDR3 coding sequence is TGTGCCAGCACCCCCCAGCGGGGGGGTTACGAGCAGTACTTC. V gene TRBV6-7 combines with J gene TRBJ2-7; 10 nucleotides line up with TRBD2. TRBV6-7 is an ORF, and what it does is uncertain. V was pared by 7 bases and J by 4 bases, with 7 bases of the junction left unmatched. The CDR3 covers 14 residues.

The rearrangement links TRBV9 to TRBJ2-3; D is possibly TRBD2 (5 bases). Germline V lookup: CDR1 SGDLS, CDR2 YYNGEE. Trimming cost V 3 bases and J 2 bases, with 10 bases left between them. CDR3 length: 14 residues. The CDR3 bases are TGTGCCAGCAGCGCAAGCGGCCTCACAGATACGCAGTATTTT. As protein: CASSASGLTDTQYF. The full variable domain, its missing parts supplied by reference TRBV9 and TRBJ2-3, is DSGVTQTPKHLITATGQRVTLRCSPRSGDLSVYWYQQSLDQGLQFLIQYYNGEERAKGNILERFSAQQFPDLHSELNLSSLELGDSALYFCASSASGLTDTQYFGPGTRLTVL.

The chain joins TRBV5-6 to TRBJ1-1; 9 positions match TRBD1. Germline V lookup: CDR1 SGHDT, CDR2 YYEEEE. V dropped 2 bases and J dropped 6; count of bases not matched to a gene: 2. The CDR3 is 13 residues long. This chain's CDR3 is CASSFWTGAEAFF. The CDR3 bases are TGTGCCAGCAGCTTCTGGACAGGGGCTGAAGCTTTCTTT.

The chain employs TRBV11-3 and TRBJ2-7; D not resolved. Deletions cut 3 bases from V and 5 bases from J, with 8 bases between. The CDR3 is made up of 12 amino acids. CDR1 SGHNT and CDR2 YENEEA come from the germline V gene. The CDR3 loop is CASSFPLDEQYF. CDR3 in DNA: TGTGCCAGCAGCTTTCCTTTAGACGAGCAGTACTTC.

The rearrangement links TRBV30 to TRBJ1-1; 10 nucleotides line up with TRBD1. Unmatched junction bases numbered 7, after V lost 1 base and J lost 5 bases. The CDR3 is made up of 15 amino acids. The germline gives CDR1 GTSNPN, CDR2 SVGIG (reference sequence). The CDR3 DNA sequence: TGTGCCTGGAGTGAAGGGTGGGGACAGGGGACTGAAGCTTTCTTT. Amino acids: CAWSEGWGQGTEAFF. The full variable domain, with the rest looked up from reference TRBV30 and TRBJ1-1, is SQTIHQWPATLVQPVGSPLSLECTVEGTSNPNLYWYRQAAGRGLQLLFYSVGIGQISSEVPQNLSASRPQDRQFILSSKKLLLSDSGFYLCAWSEGWGQGTEAFFGQGTRLTVV.

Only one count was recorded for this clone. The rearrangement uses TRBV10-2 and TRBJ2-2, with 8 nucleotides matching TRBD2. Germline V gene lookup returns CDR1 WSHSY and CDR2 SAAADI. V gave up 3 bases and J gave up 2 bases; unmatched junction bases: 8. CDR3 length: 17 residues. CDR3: CASSDPLSGINTGELFF. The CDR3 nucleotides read TGCGCCAGCAGTGACCCTCTTAGCGGGATTAACACCGGGGAGCTGTTTTTT.

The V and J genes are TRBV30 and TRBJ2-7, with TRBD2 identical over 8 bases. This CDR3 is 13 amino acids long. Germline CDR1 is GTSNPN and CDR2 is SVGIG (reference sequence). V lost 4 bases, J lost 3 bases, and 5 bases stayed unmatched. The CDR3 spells CAWKLAGVYEQYF. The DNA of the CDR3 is TGTGCCTGGAAGCTAGCGGGCGTCTACGAGCAGTACTTC.

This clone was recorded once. In nucleotides, the CDR3 is TGTGCCAGCAGCTTGGCGACAGCTGCTACCTACGAGCAGTACTTC. Translated: CASSLATAATYEQYF. The rearrangement joins TRBV5-5 to TRBJ2-7, with D tentatively TRBD1 (5 bases). V shed 0 bases and J shed 2 bases, with 12 bases lying between them. The germline V gene has CDR1 SGHKS and CDR2 YYEKEE (reference sequence). This CDR3 region has 15 residues.